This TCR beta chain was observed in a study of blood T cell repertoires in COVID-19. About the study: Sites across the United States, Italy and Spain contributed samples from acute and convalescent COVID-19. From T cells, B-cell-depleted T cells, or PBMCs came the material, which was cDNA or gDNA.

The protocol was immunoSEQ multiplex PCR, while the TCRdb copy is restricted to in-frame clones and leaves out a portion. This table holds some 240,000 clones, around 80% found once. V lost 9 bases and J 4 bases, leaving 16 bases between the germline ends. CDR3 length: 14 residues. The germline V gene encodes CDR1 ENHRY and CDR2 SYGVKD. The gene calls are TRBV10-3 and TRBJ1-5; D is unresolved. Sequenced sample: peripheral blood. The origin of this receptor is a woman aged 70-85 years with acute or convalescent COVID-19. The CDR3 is CAIGSITLNQPQHF. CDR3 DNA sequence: TGTGCCATTGGCTCCATTACCTTGAATCAGCCCCAGCATTTT.